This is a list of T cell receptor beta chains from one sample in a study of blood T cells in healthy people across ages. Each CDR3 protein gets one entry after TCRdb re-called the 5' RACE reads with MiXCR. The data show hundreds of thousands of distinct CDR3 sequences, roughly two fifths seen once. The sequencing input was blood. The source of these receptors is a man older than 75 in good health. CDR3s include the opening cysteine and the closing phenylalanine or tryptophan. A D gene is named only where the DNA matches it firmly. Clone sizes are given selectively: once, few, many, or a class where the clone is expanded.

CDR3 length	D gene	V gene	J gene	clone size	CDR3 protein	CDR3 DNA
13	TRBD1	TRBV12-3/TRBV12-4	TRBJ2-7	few	CASASGTGFEQYF	TGTGCCAGCGCCTCCGGGACAGGGTTCGAGCAGTACTTC
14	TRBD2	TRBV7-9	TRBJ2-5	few	CASRNSGLQETQYF	TGTGCCAGCAGGAATAGCGGGTTACAAGAGACCCAGTACTTC
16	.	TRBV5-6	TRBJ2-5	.	CASSSKPGVAKETQYF	TGTGCCAGCAGCTCCAAGCCCGGGGTTGCGAAAGAGACCCAGTACTTC
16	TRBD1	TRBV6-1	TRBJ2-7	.	CASRDPGTGGSYEQYF	TGTGCCAGCAGAGACCCCGGGACAGGGGGTTCCTACGAGCAGTACTTC
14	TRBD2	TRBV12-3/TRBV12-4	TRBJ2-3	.	CASSFRGLAAVQYF	TGTGCCAGCAGTTTTAGAGGACTAGCGGCGGTGCAGTATTTT
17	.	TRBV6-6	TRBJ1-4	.	CASSYSSFTEGFEKLFF	TGTGCCAGCAGTTACTCTTCTTTTACAGAGGGTTTTGAAAAACTGTTTTTT
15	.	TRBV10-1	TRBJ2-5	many	CASSEARGGMDEQYF	TGCGCCAGCAGTGAGGCCCGGGGCGGGATGGATGAACAGTACTTC
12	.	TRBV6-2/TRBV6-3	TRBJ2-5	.	CASSTAPLTQYF	TGTGCCAGCAGTACTGCCCCGCTGACCCAGTACTTC
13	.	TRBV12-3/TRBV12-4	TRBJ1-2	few	CASRITGPYGYTF	TGTGCCAGCAGGATTACAGGGCCCTATGGCTACACCTTC
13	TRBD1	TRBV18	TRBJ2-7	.	CASSAGGKNEQYF	TGTGCCAGCTCAGCAGGGGGCAAGAACGAGCAGTACTTC
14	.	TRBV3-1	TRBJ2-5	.	CASSQRQGGETQYF	TGTGCCAGCAGCCAACGTCAAGGGGGAGAGACCCAGTACTTC
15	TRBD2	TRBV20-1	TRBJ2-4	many	CSARDRTSGHHIQYF	TGCAGTGCTAGAGATCGGACTAGCGGGCATCACATTCAGTACTTC
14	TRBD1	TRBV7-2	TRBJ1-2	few	CASSATGGGYGYTF	TGTGCCAGCAGCGCGACAGGGGGCGGCTATGGCTACACCTTC
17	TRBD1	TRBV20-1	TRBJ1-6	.	CSARAGVLDRGHSPLHF	TGCAGTGCTAGAGCTGGGGTTTTAGACAGGGGGCATTCACCCCTCCACTTT
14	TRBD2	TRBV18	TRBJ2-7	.	CASSGLAGVDEQYF	TGTGCCAGCTCGGGACTAGCGGGAGTAGACGAGCAGTACTTC
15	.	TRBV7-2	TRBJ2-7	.	CASSLEGGETYEQYF	TGTGCCAGCAGCTTAGAAGGTGGGGAAACTTACGAGCAGTACTTC
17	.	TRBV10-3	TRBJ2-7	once	CAISEGEAGPLWSEQYF	TGTGCCATCAGTGAGGGAGAAGCGGGCCCCTTATGGAGTGAGCAGTACTTC
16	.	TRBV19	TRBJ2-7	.	CASQFPSPIAYYEQYF	TGTGCCAGTCAATTCCCATCACCCATTGCATACTACGAGCAGTACTTC
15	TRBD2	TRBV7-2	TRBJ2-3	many	CASSLGAGVTDTQYF	TGTGCCAGCAGCTTAGGGGCGGGGGTCACAGATACGCAGTATTTT
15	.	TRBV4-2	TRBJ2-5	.	CASSQAGDSQETQYF	TGTGCCAGCAGCCAAGCGGGGGACAGCCAAGAGACCCAGTACTTC
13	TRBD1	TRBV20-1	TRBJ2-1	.	CSAPQGTSCGQFF	TGCAGTGCTCCACAGGGGACCTCATGCGGGCAGTTCTTC
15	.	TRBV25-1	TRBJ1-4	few	CASSDMGVANEKLFF	TGTGCCAGCAGTGATATGGGGGTTGCGAATGAAAAACTGTTTTTT
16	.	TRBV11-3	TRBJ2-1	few	CASSLDQGEANNEQFF	TGTGCCAGCAGCTTAGATCAAGGGGAGGCAAACAATGAGCAGTTCTTC
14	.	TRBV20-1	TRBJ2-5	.	CSASKGGTRETQYF	TGCAGTGCTTCCAAAGGGGGGACTCGAGAGACCCAGTACTTC
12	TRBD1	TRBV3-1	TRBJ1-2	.	CASSQQGYGYTF	TGCGCCAGCAGCCAACAGGGGTATGGCTACACCTTC
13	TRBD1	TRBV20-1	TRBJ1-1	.	CSAAMTGELKAFF	TGCAGTGCGGCAATGACAGGGGAGCTTAAAGCTTTCTTT
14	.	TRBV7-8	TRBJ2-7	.	CASSLQDSFSEQYF	TGTGCCAGCAGCTTACAGGACTCATTTAGCGAGCAGTACTTC
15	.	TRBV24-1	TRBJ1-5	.	CATSDPKGSNQPQHF	TGTGCCACCAGTGATCCCAAGGGAAGCAATCAGCCCCAGCATTTT
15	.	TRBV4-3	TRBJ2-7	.	CASSQSHRDSYGQYF	TGCGCCAGCAGCCAATCACACCGCGACAGCTACGGGCAGTACTTC
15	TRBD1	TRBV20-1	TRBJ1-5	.	CSARAPHRGDQPQHF	TGCAGTGCTAGGGCCCCCCACAGGGGGGATCAGCCCCAGCATTTT
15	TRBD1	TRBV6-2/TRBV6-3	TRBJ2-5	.	CASRESRDRGETQYF	TGTGCCAGCAGAGAATCCCGCGACAGGGGAGAGACCCAGTACTTC